These 23 T cell receptor beta chains originate from one sample sequenced in a study of blood T cell repertoires in COVID-19. Sequencing was performed with immunoSEQ multiplex PCR; in TCRdb, only in-frame clones are kept and a portion is missing. In the table there are 120,000 to 150,000 clones, 65% to 85% of which are singletons. Sequencing was performed on peripheral blood. The origin of the receptors is a woman in her 50s with acute or convalescent COVID-19.

In its sample, this clone was seen once. The chain combines TRBV27 with TRBJ1-6; 8 bases are a match to TRBD1. V lost 10 bases, J lost 7 bases, and 12 bases stayed unmatched. In germline, CDR1 is MNHEY, CDR2 SMNVEV (reference sequence). This CDR3 region has 15 residues. Here the CDR3 reads CAKSRTGRGNSPLHF. In DNA form, the CDR3 reads TGTGCCAAATCCCGGACAGGGAGGGGGAATTCACCCCTCCACTTT.

The rearrangement joins TRBV7-2 to TRBJ1-2, with D perhaps TRBD1 (6 bases). Trimming removed 1 base from V and 8 bases from J, with 14 bases in between. The CDR3 extends over 14 amino acids. CDR1 and CDR2 from the germline V gene are SGHTA and FQGNSA. DNA for the CDR3: TGTGCCAGCAGCTTAGGGGGGGGCCAGGCGGGCTACACCTTC. This sequence encodes CASSLGGGQAGYTF.

The sample holds a few counts of this clone. The chain has TRBV2 and TRBJ1-6; no clear D. Between the trimmed V and J ends, which lost 4 bases and 11 bases, there was a span of 9 bases. This CDR3 region has 12 residues. Looked up from germline, CDR1 is SNHLY and CDR2 is FYNNEI. CDR3 sequence: CASSATSAPLHF. The CDR3, as DNA: TGTGCCAGCAGTGCCACAAGTGCACCCCTCCACTTT.

This chain links TRBV10-3 with TRBJ1-2; D remains unclear. The germline V gene has CDR1 ENHRY and CDR2 SYGVKD. Trimming took off 8 bases at V and 0 bases at J, with 10 bases between the two ends. The CDR3 is 13 residues long. The CDR3 DNA is TGTGCCATCTACTCGAGATCTAACTATGGCTACACCTTC. The encoded protein is CAIYSRSNYGYTF.

This chain connects TRBV6-6 to TRBJ2-7; 9 bases are shared with TRBD2. This CDR3 comprises 15 residues. Germline V gene sequence: CDR1 MNHNY, CDR2 SVGAGI (reference sequence). V lost 5 bases to trimming and J lost 2 bases; unmatched junction nucleotides: 7. The CDR3 region is CASSPAAGGTYEQYF. As DNA, the CDR3 is TGTGCCAGCAGTCCCGCAGCGGGGGGAACCTACGAGCAGTACTTC.

V usage is TRBV7-9 and J usage is TRBJ2-1; TRBD2 aligns across 11 bases. This CDR3 has 16 amino acids. The germline gives CDR1 SEHNR, CDR2 FQNEAQ (reference sequence). The ends lost 3 bases at V and 4 bases at J; junction bases unmatched: 5. The CDR3 DNA reads as TGTGCCAGCAGCTTGGCAGGACTAGCGGGTTACAATGAGCAGTTCTTC. Its translation: CASSLAGLAGYNEQFF.

This clone was recorded a few times. The chain carries TRBV6-2 or TRBV6-3 and TRBJ2-7; 12 bases fit TRBD1. Germline CDR1 is MNHEY and CDR2 is SVGEGT. J lost 6 bases, V lost 4 bases, and 4 bases had no gene match. The CDR3 length is 14 residues. The chain's CDR3 is CASSSGTGGGEQYF. The CDR3 region has the DNA TGTGCCAGCAGTTCCGGGACAGGGGGCGGCGAGCAGTACTTC.

The chain carries TRBV5-4 and TRBJ1-2, with a weak D call TRBD1 (5 bases). Trimming shortened V by 2 bases and J by 0 bases, and 11 bases separated the two germline ends. This CDR3 spans 15 amino acids. Germline V gives CDR1 SGHNT, CDR2 YYREEE (reference sequence). In nucleotides, the CDR3 is TGTGCCAGCAGCTTCCGACAGACCGCTAACTATGGCTACACCTTC. Protein product: CASSFRQTANYGYTF.

The rearrangement uses TRBV7-6 and TRBJ2-1, with TRBD2 matching 8 bases. V lost 5 bases and J lost 1; bases outside the gene matches: 7. Germline loops: CDR1 SGHVS, CDR2 FNYEAQ. The CDR3 runs to 16 residues. CDR3 coding DNA: TGTGCCAGCAGCCCCGTGGTAGCGGGGTCCTACAATGAGCAGTTCTTC. It codes for CASSPVVAGSYNEQFF. The full variable domain, its missing parts supplied by reference TRBV7-6 and TRBJ2-1, is GAGVSQSPRYKVTKRGQDVALRCDPISGHVSLYWYRQALGQGPEFLTYFNYEAQQDKSGLPNDRFSAERPEGSISTLTIQRTEQRDSAMYRCASSPVVAGSYNEQFFGPGTRLTVL.

The chain uses TRBV18 and TRBJ2-2; TRBD1 agrees at 7 bases. Germline-derived CDR1 and CDR2 are KGHSH and LQKENI. V shed 5 bases, J shed 5 bases, and the junction held 11 bases outside the gene matches. The CDR3 totals 16 residues. The CDR3 spells CASSSQTGKNTGELFF. CDR3 in DNA: TGTGCCAGCTCATCTCAGACAGGGAAGAATACCGGGGAGCTGTTTTTT. The complete variable domain, with remaining parts taken from reference TRBV18 and TRBJ2-2, reads NAGVMQNPRHLVRRRGQEARLRCSPMKGHSHVYWYRQLPEEGLKFMVYLQKENIIDESGMPKERFSAEFPKEGPSILRIQQVVRGDSAAYFCASSSQTGKNTGELFFGEGSRLTVL.

The chain is built from TRBV27 and TRBJ2-7, with D maybe TRBD2 (7 bases). Trimming took 6 bases from V and 0 from J, leaving 15 bases between them. Germline CDR1 MNHEY, CDR2 SMNVEV (reference sequence). The CDR3 runs to 15 residues. This CDR3 is CASRSGGGLSYEQYF. CDR3 DNA sequence: TGTGCCAGCAGGTCGGGCGGGGGCCTCTCCTACGAGCAGTACTTC.

This chain links TRBV12-3 or TRBV12-4 with TRBJ1-2, with D possibly matching TRBD1 (6 bases). V gave up 5 bases and J gave up 3 bases, with 10 bases separating them. The CDR3 is 13 residues long. The CDR3 loop is CASSPRQDYGYTF. In nucleotides, the CDR3 is TGTGCCAGCAGTCCAAGACAGGACTATGGCTACACCTTC.

The V call is TRBV5-8, the J call TRBJ2-4; D perhaps matches TRBD1 (6 bases). There are 15 residues in the CDR3. The V gene's germline CDR1 is SGHTS and CDR2 YDEGEE. V dropped 4 bases and J dropped 2 bases, with 13 bases sitting between them. The CDR3 bases are TGTGCCAGCAGCCCCCCCGGACAGCCCAAAAACATTCAGTACTTC. Translation: CASSPPGQPKNIQYF.

The chain joins TRBV7-2 to TRBJ1-4, with a tentative D call TRBD1 (6 bases). Germline CDR1 is SGHTA and CDR2 is FQGNSA. CDR3 size: 14 residues. The ends were cut back, 5 bases at V and 4 bases at J, with 11 bases in the middle. The CDR3 bases are TGTGCCAGCAGCCCGGACAGATTTAATGAAAAACTGTTTTTT. Protein: CASSPDRFNEKLFF.

This clone was observed a few times. The chain couples TRBV6-4 to TRBJ2-2, with D possibly being TRBD2 (6 bases). Germline loops: CDR1 MRHNA, CDR2 SNTAGT. Deletions cut 2 bases from V and 2 bases from J, with 6 bases between. The CDR3 length is 14 residues. DNA for the CDR3: TGTGCCAGCAGTGACGGGACTAACACCGGGGAGCTGTTTTTT. Residues: CASSDGTNTGELFF.

At least ten counts were recorded for this clone. The chain has TRBV19 and TRBJ2-7; TRBD2 might be the D (5 bases). Between the trimmed V and J ends, which lost 4 bases and 6 bases, there was a span of 16 bases. The germline V gene encodes CDR1 LNHDA and CDR2 SQIVND (reference sequence). CDR3 length equals 14 residues. CDR3: CASSTGPGLIEQYF. The DNA for the CDR3 is TGTGCCAGTAGTACCGGACCGGGGTTAATCGAGCAGTACTTC. Filled out from reference TRBV19 and TRBJ2-7, the complete variable domain reads DGGITQSPKYLFRKEGQNVTLSCEQNLNHDAMYWYRQDPGQGLRLIYYSQIVNDFQKGDIAEGYSVSREKKESFPLTVTSAQKNPTAFYLCASSTGPGLIEQYFGPGTRLTVT.

The genes are TRBV9 and TRBJ1-3, with unresolved D. The CDR3 extends over 15 amino acids. The V end lost 1 base, the J end lost 8 bases, and 16 bases lay between the germline ends. CDR1 SGDLS and CDR2 YYNGEE come from the germline V gene. DNA for the CDR3: TGTGCCAGCAGCGTAAGGCCTGGGGAGGGTGACACCATATATTTT. Translation gives CASSVRPGEGDTIYF.

This chain links TRBV10-3 with TRBJ1-1; tentative D call: TRBD1 (6 bases). V was trimmed by 6 bases and J by 3 bases, leaving 14 bases between them. CDR3 size: 14 residues. Germline-derived CDR1 and CDR2 are ENHRY and SYGVKD. This CDR3 is CAIRGGREYTEAFF. The CDR3, as DNA: TGTGCCATCAGGGGGGGGCGAGAGTACACTGAAGCTTTCTTT.

This sequence joins TRBV2 and TRBJ1-1; D uncertain. In germline, CDR1 is SNHLY, CDR2 FYNNEI. The CDR3 extends over 13 amino acids. V lost 4 bases and J lost 5, with 11 bases in between. This CDR3 is CASSAGLRTEAFF. The CDR3 DNA is TGTGCCAGCAGTGCGGGGTTACGGACTGAAGCTTTCTTT.

The chain has TRBV20-1 and TRBJ1-2, with D possibly TRBD1 on 5 matching bases. CDR3 size: 11 residues. V was pared by 6 bases and J by 8 bases, with 13 bases between. Germline CDR1 and CDR2: DFQATT and SNEGSKA (reference sequence). The CDR3: CSANRLEGYTF. CDR3 nucleotide sequence: TGCAGTGCGAACAGGTTAGAAGGCTACACCTTC.

The chain combines TRBV7-2 with TRBJ1-5, with 9 bases aligning to TRBD1. CDR3 length equals 14 residues. Germline V gene lookup returns CDR1 SGHTA and CDR2 FQGNSA. V was pared by 7 bases and J by 2 bases, with 3 bases of the junction left unmatched. The CDR3 sequence is CASKQGAGNQPQHF. CDR3 nucleotides: TGTGCCAGCAAACAGGGGGCGGGCAATCAGCCCCAGCATTTT.

This chain links TRBV7-2 with TRBJ2-1; 9 bases are a match to TRBD2. The V gene end was trimmed by 0 bases and the J gene end by 9 bases; junction bases not matched to a gene: 9. CDR1 is SGHTA and CDR2 is FQGNSA in the germline V gene. The CDR3 contains 16 residues. The CDR3 bases are TGTGCCAGCAGCTTAGCGCCAAGCGGGGGGAGCAGTGAGCAGTTCTTC. Protein product: CASSLAPSGGSSEQFF. Full variable domain (remainder filled in from reference TRBV7-2 and TRBJ2-1): GAGVSQSPSNKVTEKGKDVELRCDPISGHTALYWYRQSLGQGLEFLIYFQGNSAPDKSGLPSDRFSAERTGGSVSTLTIQRTQQEDSAVYLCASSLAPSGGSSEQFFGPGTRLTVL.

This clone was recorded once. The chain couples TRBV3-1 (or the pseudogene TRBV3-2) to TRBJ1-3; tentative D call: TRBD1 (6 bases). Germline V gene data show CDR1 as LGHDT and CDR2 as YNNKEL (reference sequence). The CDR3 loop spans 16 amino acids. With 4 bases removed from V and 2 bases from J, the gap between germline ends came to 15 bases. The CDR3 nucleotides read TGTGCCAGCAGCCTCCCACAGGGTGGCACTGGAAACACCATATATTTT. This encodes CASSLPQGGTGNTIYF.